Listed below are T cell receptor beta chains from one sample, sequenced in a study of T cells expressing NK-cell markers. TCRdb re-called the 5' RACE reads; every CDR3 protein appears as one record, without DNA. The sample data list about 380,000 distinct CDR3 sequences. Sequencing used blood T cells: a sorted CD56 or NKG2C T cell subset, CD4+ or CD8+ T cells, or bulk PBMC T cells (not recorded which). Receptors were obtained from a man aged 18-75 years in good health. Each CDR3 is given with its conserved first and last residue.

cdr3_aa j_call v_call
CASSPGKGLAVAKNIQYF TRBJ2-4 TRBV12-3/TRBV12-4
CASSPFGGNTGELFF TRBJ2-2 TRBV28
CASSEVTGPQYF TRBJ2-7 TRBV6-1
CASTPVTSTDTQYF TRBJ2-3 TRBV19
CASSLAGLVGTQYF TRBJ2-5 TRBV12-3/TRBV12-4
CSAGTLAGVGNEQFF TRBJ2-1 TRBV20-1
CASSLVMTTNTGELFF TRBJ2-2 TRBV18
CASSTFTGFTEAFF TRBJ1-1 TRBV5-1
CASSLAVTRRGLNTEAFF TRBJ1-1 TRBV7-6
CASSDGVRQYF TRBJ2-7 TRBV28
CASSPRSGQGNYEQYF TRBJ2-7 TRBV6-5
CASSYSQGDEQFF TRBJ2-1 TRBV7-7
CASTPLRAGGRDNQPQHF TRBJ1-5 TRBV28
CASSQRGWEEKLFF TRBJ1-4 TRBV13
CSASIQSYEQYF TRBJ2-7 TRBV20-1
CASSPGSGYNEQFF TRBJ2-1 TRBV18
CASSYDRYYEQYF TRBJ2-7 TRBV7-8
CASSLGSSREQYF TRBJ2-7 TRBV5-1
CASSLSRTFIYEQYF TRBJ2-7 TRBV27
CATRGTNSDTQYF TRBJ2-3 TRBV10-3
CASSRGQLAGTNTGELFF TRBJ2-2 TRBV6-1
CASSTDWDEQFF TRBJ2-1 TRBV11-3
CASSYRTGGVSGELFF TRBJ2-2 TRBV6-5
CASSVAGEGNQPQHF TRBJ1-5 TRBV9
CASRDVAVRDEKLFF TRBJ1-4 TRBV6-1
CASSWQDISNTGELFF TRBJ2-2 TRBV7-9
CASTKGTQANYGYTF TRBJ1-2 TRBV6-1
CASSEDFGGASEQFF TRBJ2-1 TRBV2
CASTTDRVATNEKLFF TRBJ1-4 TRBV2
CAGGQVGETQYF TRBJ2-5 TRBV7-9
CASTDPSQPQHF TRBJ1-5 TRBV6-6
CSARTGSTSDQPQHF TRBJ1-5 TRBV20-1
CASSIGHGGLTDTQYF TRBJ2-3 TRBV7-8
CASSYLTGAFYNEQFF TRBJ2-1 TRBV6-5
CAISEAGVDEYSPLHF TRBJ1-6 TRBV10-3
CASSEQPRGTF TRBJ1-2 TRBV2
CASSFWIQNTGELFF TRBJ2-2 TRBV28
CSARATRAGVTDTQYF TRBJ2-3 TRBV20-1
CASSTGIVGNTEAFF TRBJ1-1 TRBV6-1
CASRLRGGRGTDTQYF TRBJ2-3 TRBV6-1
CASSPSGEYQPQHF TRBJ1-5 TRBV18
CASSPQDREESWETQYF TRBJ2-5 TRBV9